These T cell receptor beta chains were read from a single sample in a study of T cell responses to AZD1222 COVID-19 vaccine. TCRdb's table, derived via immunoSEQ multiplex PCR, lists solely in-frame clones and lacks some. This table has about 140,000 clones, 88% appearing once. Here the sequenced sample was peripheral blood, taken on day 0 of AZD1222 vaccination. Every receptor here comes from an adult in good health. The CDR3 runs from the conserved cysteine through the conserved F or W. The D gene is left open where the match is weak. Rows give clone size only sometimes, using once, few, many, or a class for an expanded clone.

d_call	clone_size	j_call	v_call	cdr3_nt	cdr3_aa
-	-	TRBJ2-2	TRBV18	TGTGCCAGCTCACCGAACACCGGGGAGCTGTTTTTT	CASSPNTGELFF
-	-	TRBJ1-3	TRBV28	TGTGCCAGCAGTTTGGGGGGGTCCGGGGGAAACACCATATATTTT	CASSLGGSGGNTIYF
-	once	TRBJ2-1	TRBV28	TGTGCCAGCAGTTTAACAGGGTCGGCTTACAATGAGCAGTTCTTC	CASSLTGSAYNEQFF
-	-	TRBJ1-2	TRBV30	TGTGCCTGGAATGCGGCCGGGGGGGCGAGGGTTAGCTACACCTTC	CAWNAAGGARVSYTF
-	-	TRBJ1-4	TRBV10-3	TGTGCCACTGCGCTAGGATCGGATGAAAAACTGTTTTTT	CATALGSDEKLFF
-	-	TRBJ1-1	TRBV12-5	TGTGCTAGTGCCCCCGGGGCGCACCTGGCCAGCACTGAAGCTTTCTTT	CASAPGAHLASTEAFF
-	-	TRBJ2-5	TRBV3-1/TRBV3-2	TGTGCCAGCAGCCGCTGGACAGCGCAAGAGACCCAGTACTTC	CASSRWTAQETQYF
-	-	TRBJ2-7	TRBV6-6	TGTGCCAGCAGTTCAGGATATAGCTCCTACGAGCAGTACTTC	CASSSGYSSYEQYF
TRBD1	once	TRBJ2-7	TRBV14	TGTGCCAGCAGCCAGAGGACAGGGGGTCCTTACGAGCAGTACTTC	CASSQRTGGPYEQYF
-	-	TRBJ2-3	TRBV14	TGTGCCAGCAGCCAAGTTCGAGTCGAATCCACAGATACGCAGTATTTT	CASSQVRVESTDTQYF
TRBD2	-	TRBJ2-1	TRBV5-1	TGCGCCAGCAGTCGACTTACCGGGACTAGTCAATCTGAGCAGTTCTTC	CASSRLTGTSQSEQFF
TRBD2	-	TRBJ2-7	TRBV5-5	TGTGCCAGCAGCACAGGACTAGCGGGAGGCGTTGGGGAGCAGTACTTC	CASSTGLAGGVGEQYF
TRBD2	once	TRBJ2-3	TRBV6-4	TGTGCCAGCAGTGACTCGGCGGGAGGGAGCACAGATACGCAGTATTTT	CASSDSAGGSTDTQYF
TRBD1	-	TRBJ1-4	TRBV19	TGTGCCAGTAGTAAGCCGACAGGGACAACTAATGAAAAACTGTTTTTT	CASSKPTGTTNEKLFF
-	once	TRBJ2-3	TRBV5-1	TGCGCCAGCAGCTTTGATGAGGGTTTGTGGGATACGCAGTATTTT	CASSFDEGLWDTQYF
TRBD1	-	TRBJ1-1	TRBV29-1	TGCAGCGCCCAGGGACAGGGCGGCACTGAAGCTTTCTTT	CSAQGQGGTEAFF
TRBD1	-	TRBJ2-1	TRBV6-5	TGTGCCAGCAGTTACTCGAACAGGGGCTACAATGAGCAGTTCTTC	CASSYSNRGYNEQFF
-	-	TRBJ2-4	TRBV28	TGTGCCAGCAGTTTCTATACAGGAGGTTTGACAAACATTCAGTACTTC	CASSFYTGGLTNIQYF
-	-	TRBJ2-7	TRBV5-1	TGCGCCAGCAGCTTGGTGGGGAGCGGCTACGAGCAGTACTTC	CASSLVGSGYEQYF
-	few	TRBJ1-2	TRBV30	TGTGCCTGGAATGTCCGAACGATAGAGACAGGCTCCATATCCTATGGCTACACCTTC	CAWNVRTIETGSISYGYTF
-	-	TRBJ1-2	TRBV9	TGTGCCAGCACCGATTACTATGGCTACACCTTC	CASTDYYGYTF
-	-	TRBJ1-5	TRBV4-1	TGCGCCAGCAGCCAAGTGTCTAGTTTGGTGTTCAATCAGCCCCAGCATTTT	CASSQVSSLVFNQPQHF
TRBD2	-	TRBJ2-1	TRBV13	TGTGCCAGCAGCTTAGCCACTAGCGGGAGAGGCGATGAGCAGTTCTTC	CASSLATSGRGDEQFF
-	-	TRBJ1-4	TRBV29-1	TGCAGCGTTGGATTCGGTGAAAAACTGTTTTTT	CSVGFGEKLFF
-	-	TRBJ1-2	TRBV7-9	TGTGCCAGCAGCTTAGAAAGGAAGGTATATGGCTACACCTTC	CASSLERKVYGYTF
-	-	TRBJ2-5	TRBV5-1	TGCGCCAGCAGCCACGACCCGGACGGCGTTCAGCAAGAGACCCAGTACTTC	CASSHDPDGVQQETQYF
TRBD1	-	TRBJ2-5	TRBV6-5	TGTGCCAGCATCGACAGGGCCCCCGGGGAGACCCAGTACTTC	CASIDRAPGETQYF
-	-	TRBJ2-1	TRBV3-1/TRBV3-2	TGTGCCAGCAGCCTCGGGATATACAATGAGCAGTTCTTC	CASSLGIYNEQFF
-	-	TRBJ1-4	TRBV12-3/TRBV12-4	TGTGCCAGCGGGAGGGAAAAACTGTTTTTT	CASGREKLFF
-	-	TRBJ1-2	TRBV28	TGTGCCAGCTTGACAGTCGCCGATGGCTACACCTTC	CASLTVADGYTF
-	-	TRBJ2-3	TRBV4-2	TGTGCCAGCAGCCTCCGACCGACAGGTGTGGATACGCAGTATTTT	CASSLRPTGVDTQYF
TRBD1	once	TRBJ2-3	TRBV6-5	TGTGCCAGCAGTAAGGACAGGGTATTGGATACGCAGTATTTT	CASSKDRVLDTQYF
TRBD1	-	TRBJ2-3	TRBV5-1	TGCGCCAGCAGCCGCCGGGACAGGGGGCGTGGCACAGATACGCAGTATTTT	CASSRRDRGRGTDTQYF
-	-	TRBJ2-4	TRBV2	TGTGCCAGCGTGGAGGGGGGAGGGCCGGTAGGGATTCAGTACTTC	CASVEGGGPVGIQYF
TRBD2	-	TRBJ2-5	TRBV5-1	TGCGCCAGCAGCGAGAGGACTAGCCCCAGGGCCCAGTACTTC	CASSERTSPRAQYF
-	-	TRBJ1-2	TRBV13	TGTGCCAGCAGCTTAACGGGGGCGCCCGCCAATGGCTACACCTTC	CASSLTGAPANGYTF
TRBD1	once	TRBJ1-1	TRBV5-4	TGTGCCAGCAGCCAGCTACAGGGGGCGTGGACTGAAGCTTTCTTT	CASSQLQGAWTEAFF
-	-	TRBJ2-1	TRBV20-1	TGCAGTCCGACCTACCCTGAGGGGGAGTTCTTC	CSPTYPEGEFF
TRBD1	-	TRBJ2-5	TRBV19	TGTGCCAGTAGTACCCGGACAGGGGCATCGGAGACCCAGTACTTC	CASSTRTGASETQYF
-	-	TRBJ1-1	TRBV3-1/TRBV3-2	TGTGCCAGCAGCCTACAGACAAACACTGAAGCTTTCTTT	CASSLQTNTEAFF
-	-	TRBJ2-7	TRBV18	TGTGCCAGCTCACCACCGGGCGGAGCGCGGGACGAGCAGTACTTC	CASSPPGGARDEQYF
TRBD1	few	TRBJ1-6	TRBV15	TGTGCCACCAGCGCAGAGACCGGGACAGGGGATTCACCCCTCCACTTT	CATSAETGTGDSPLHF
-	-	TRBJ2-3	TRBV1	TGCACCAGCAGCCATGCCAACTTGGGGGGAGTTGCAGATACGCAGTATTTT	CTSSHANLGGVADTQYF
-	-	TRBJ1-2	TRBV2	TGTGCCAGCCAAGAAAGGAATCCGGGCTACACCTTC	CASQERNPGYTF
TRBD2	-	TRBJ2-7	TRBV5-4	TGTGCCAGCAGCTCGCCTAGCGGGGACGTGTACGAGCAGTACTTC	CASSSPSGDVYEQYF